This record covers a single T cell receptor beta chain. Its antigen is not known. This CDR3 is built from 15 residues. Per germline, CDR1 SGHNT and CDR2 YYREEE (reference sequence). The data belong to a study of T cells expressing NK-cell markers. Looking at the study overall: Among eight sequenced donors, seven carried HCMV seropositivity while one was seronegative.

After re-calling the 5' RACE reads, TCRdb lists one entry per CDR3 protein, DNA absent. The sample totals about 150,000 distinct CDR3 sequences. Study results and caveats: The CD3+CD56-NKG2C+ fraction of a handful of donors was likewise dominated by these clonotypes.

Input material: blood T cells: a sorted CD56 or NKG2C T cell subset, CD4+ or CD8+ T cells, or bulk PBMC T cells (not recorded which). The clonotype comes from a man between 18 and 69 years old in good health. The V and J genes are TRBV5-4 and TRBJ2-2; without DNA, the TCRdb call of TRBD1 cannot be checked. The CDR3: CASSTGGSNTGELFF.